These 10 T cell receptor beta chains originate from one sample sequenced in a study of control samples from healthy donors and cancer patients. Only in-frame clones appear in the TCRdb table, and some are missing; sequencing was by immunoSEQ multiplex PCR. The table lists approximately 88,000 clones, about nine tenths of them singletons, with around 0.95% in the top ten. Sample: blood. Every receptor here comes from a woman aged 25 to 45 in good health.

This clone appeared once. The chain is built from TRBV20-1 and TRBJ1-2, with a tentative D call TRBD1 (6 bases). CDR1 DFQATT and CDR2 SNEGSKA come from the germline V gene (reference sequence). CDR3 length: 11 residues. CDR3 sequence (DNA): TGCAGCCCTGGAGGGGGACATGGCTACACCTTC. Its translation is CSPGGGHGYTF.

The chain joins TRBV5-1 to TRBJ1-5; maybe TRBD1 (6 bases). The CDR3 is 14 amino acids. V shed 0 bases and J shed 4 bases, with 8 bases lying between them. Germline V gives CDR1 SGHRS, CDR2 YFSETQ. CDR3 sequence reads: CASSLGGRNQPQHF. The DNA for the CDR3 is TGCGCCAGCAGCTTGGGGGGGCGAAATCAGCCCCAGCATTTT. The complete variable domain, with remaining parts taken from reference TRBV5-1 and TRBJ1-5, reads KAGVTQTPRYLIKTRGQQVTLSCSPISGHRSVSWYQQTPGQGLQFLFEYFSETQRNKGNFPGRFSGRQFSNSRSEMNVSTLELGDSALYLCASSLGGRNQPQHFGDGTRLSIL.

The chain couples TRBV19 to TRBJ2-3; D call uncertain. Germline CDR1 is LNHDA and CDR2 is SQIVND (reference sequence). There are 12 residues in the CDR3. V lost 4 bases and J 1 base, leaving 3 bases between the germline ends. This CDR3 reads CASSSGTDTQYF. In DNA form, the CDR3 reads TGTGCCAGTAGTAGCGGCACAGATACGCAGTATTTT.

This chain uses TRBV6-5 with TRBJ1-3; D gene ambiguous. V was pared by 4 bases and J by 4 bases, with 14 bases between. Germline V gene lookup returns CDR1 MNHEY and CDR2 SVGAGI. CDR3 length: 15 amino acids. CDR3 region: CASSWEASTGNTIYF. The DNA of the CDR3 is TGTGCCAGCAGTTGGGAAGCAAGCACAGGAAACACCATATATTTT.

J is TRBJ2-3 and V is TRBV6-4; TRBD2 aligns across 8 bases. Trimming at V came to 0 bases and at J to 1 base, leaving 0 bases not matched to a gene. This CDR3 comprises 15 residues. Germline V gives CDR1 MRHNA, CDR2 SNTAGT. The CDR3 bases are TGTGCCAGCAGTGACTCTAGCGGGGGCACAGATACGCAGTATTTT. Its translation: CASSDSSGGTDTQYF.

This clone has a single count. The V and J genes are TRBV5-1 and TRBJ1-1; D perhaps matches TRBD1 (5 bases). Germline CDR1 and CDR2: SGHRS and YFSETQ. This CDR3 contains 13 residues. Trimming took 5 bases from V and 7 from J, leaving 15 bases between them. CDR3 loop: CASSPGGTGEAFF. CDR3 nucleotides: TGCGCCAGCAGTCCTGGGGGGACGGGTGAAGCTTTCTTT.

This chain connects TRBV30 to TRBJ1-5; 11 bases line up with TRBD1. Germline assignment: CDR1 GTSNPN and CDR2 SVGIG (reference sequence). CDR3 length: 14 residues. The V gene end was trimmed by 4 bases and the J gene end by 6 bases; junction bases not matched to a gene: 5. CDR3 loop: CAWMTGTGGQPQHF. In DNA, the CDR3 is TGTGCCTGGATGACCGGGACAGGGGGTCAGCCCCAGCATTTT. The whole variable domain, filled in from reference TRBV30 and TRBJ1-5, reads SQTIHQWPATLVQPVGSPLSLECTVEGTSNPNLYWYRQAAGRGLQLLFYSVGIGQISSEVPQNLSASRPQDRQFILSSKKLLLSDSGFYLCAWMTGTGGQPQHFGDGTRLSIL.

This chain links TRBV5-1 with TRBJ1-2; D is possibly TRBD1 (5 bases). V lost 3 bases and J 8 bases, leaving 14 bases between the germline ends. Germline V gene lookup returns CDR1 SGHRS and CDR2 YFSETQ. The CDR3 extends over 13 amino acids. The CDR3 spells CASSSSRGMGYTF. The CDR3 region has the DNA TGCGCCAGCAGCTCCTCGAGGGGTATGGGCTACACCTTC.

The chain links TRBV10-3 to TRBJ2-1, with 9 bases fitting TRBD1. V gave up 0 bases and J gave up 8 bases; unmatched junction bases: 8. This CDR3 region has 16 residues. Germline assignment: CDR1 ENHRY and CDR2 SYGVKD. The CDR3 region is CAISESTNRGQDEQFF. The CDR3 DNA is TGTGCCATCAGTGAGTCCACGAACAGGGGGCAGGATGAGCAGTTCTTC.

The chain couples TRBV5-1 to TRBJ2-1; no definite D call. The V gene's germline CDR1 is SGHRS and CDR2 YFSETQ. This CDR3 spans 15 amino acids. Trimming left V 0 bases short and J 0 bases short, with 7 bases between. CDR3 region: CASSLVGYSYNEQFF. The CDR3, as DNA: TGCGCCAGCAGCTTGGTAGGGTACTCCTACAATGAGCAGTTCTTC.